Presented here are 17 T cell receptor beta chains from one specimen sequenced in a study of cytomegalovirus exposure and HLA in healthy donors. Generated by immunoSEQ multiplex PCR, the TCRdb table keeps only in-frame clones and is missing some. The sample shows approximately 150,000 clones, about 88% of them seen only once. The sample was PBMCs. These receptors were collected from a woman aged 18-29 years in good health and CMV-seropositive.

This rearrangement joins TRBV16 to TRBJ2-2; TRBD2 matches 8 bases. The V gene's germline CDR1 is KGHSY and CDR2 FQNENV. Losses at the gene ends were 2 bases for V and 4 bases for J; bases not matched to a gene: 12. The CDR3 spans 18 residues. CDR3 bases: TGTGCCAGCAGCCAAGGGCCAAGCGGGAGAGTGATCACCGGGGAGCTGTTTTTT. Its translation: CASSQGPSGRVITGELFF.

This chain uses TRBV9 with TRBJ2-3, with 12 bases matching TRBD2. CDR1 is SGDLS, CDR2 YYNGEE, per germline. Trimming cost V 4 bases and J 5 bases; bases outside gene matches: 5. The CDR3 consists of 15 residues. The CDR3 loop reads CASSTPGLAGDTQYF. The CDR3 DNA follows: TGTGCCAGCAGCACACCGGGACTAGCGGGAGATACGCAGTATTTT.

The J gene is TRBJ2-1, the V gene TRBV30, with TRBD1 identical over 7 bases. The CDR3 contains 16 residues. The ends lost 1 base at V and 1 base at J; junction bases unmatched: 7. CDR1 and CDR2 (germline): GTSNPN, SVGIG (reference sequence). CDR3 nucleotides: TGTGCCTGGAGTGCCGGGACAGTTCTTTCCTACAATGAGCAGTTCTTC. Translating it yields CAWSAGTVLSYNEQFF. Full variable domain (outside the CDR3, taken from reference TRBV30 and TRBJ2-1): SQTIHQWPATLVQPVGSPLSLECTVEGTSNPNLYWYRQAAGRGLQLLFYSVGIGQISSEVPQNLSASRPQDRQFILSSKKLLLSDSGFYLCAWSAGTVLSYNEQFFGPGTRLTVL.

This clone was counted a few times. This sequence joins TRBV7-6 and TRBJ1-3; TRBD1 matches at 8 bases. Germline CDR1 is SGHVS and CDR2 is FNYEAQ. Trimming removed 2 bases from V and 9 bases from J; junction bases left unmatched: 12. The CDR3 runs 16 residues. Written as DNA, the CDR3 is TGTGCCAGCAGCTTAACGGGAAGCAGGGGGCCTGGCACCATATATTTT. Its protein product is CASSLTGSRGPGTIYF.

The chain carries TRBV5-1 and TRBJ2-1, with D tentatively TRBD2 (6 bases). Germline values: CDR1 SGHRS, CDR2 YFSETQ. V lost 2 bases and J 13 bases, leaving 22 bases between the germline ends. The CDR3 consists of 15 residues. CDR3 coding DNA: TGCGCCAGCAGCTTCGAACTAGCTGATACCTGGAGCCAGTTCTTC. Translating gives CASSFELADTWSQFF.

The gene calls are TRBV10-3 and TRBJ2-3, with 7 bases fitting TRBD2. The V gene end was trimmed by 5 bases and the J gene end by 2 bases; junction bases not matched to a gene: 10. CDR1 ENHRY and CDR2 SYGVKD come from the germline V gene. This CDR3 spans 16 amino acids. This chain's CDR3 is CAISRSAGVTTDTQYF. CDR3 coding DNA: TGTGCCATCAGTCGGTCGGCGGGAGTTACCACAGATACGCAGTATTTT.

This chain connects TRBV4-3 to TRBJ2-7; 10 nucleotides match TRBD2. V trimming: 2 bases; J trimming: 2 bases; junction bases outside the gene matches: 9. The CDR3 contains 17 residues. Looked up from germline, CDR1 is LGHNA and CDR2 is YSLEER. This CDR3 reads CASSQQKGLAVPYEQYF. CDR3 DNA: TGCGCCAGCAGCCAACAAAAAGGACTAGCGGTCCCCTACGAGCAGTACTTC.

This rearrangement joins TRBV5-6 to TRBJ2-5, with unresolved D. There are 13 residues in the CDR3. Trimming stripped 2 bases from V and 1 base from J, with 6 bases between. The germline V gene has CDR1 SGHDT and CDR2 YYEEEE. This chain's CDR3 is CASSLRVQETQYF. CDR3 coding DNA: TGTGCCAGCAGCTTACGGGTCCAAGAGACCCAGTACTTC.

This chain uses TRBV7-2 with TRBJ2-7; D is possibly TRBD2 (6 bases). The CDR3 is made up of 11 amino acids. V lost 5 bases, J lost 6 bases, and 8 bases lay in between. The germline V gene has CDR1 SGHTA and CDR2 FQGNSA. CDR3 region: CASSQGGEQYF. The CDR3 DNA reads TGTGCCAGCAGCCAGGGAGGCGAGCAGTACTTC.

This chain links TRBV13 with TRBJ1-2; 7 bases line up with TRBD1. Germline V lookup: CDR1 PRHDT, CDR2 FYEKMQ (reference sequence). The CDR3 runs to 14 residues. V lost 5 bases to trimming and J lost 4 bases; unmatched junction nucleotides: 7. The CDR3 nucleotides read TGTGCCAGCAGCAGACAACAGGGGTTCTATGGCTACACCTTC. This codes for CASSRQQGFYGYTF.

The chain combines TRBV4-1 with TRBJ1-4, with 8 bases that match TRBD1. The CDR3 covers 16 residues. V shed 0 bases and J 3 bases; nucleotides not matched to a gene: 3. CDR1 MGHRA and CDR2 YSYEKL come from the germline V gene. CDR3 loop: CASSQEQGAANEKLFF. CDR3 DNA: TGCGCCAGCAGCCAAGAGCAGGGGGCAGCTAATGAAAAACTGTTTTTT.

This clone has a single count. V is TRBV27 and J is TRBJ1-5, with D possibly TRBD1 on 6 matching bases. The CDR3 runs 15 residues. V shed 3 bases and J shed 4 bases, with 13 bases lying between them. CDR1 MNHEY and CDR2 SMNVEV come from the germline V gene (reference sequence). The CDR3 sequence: CASSFQGPLNQPQHF. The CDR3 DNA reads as TGTGCCAGCAGTTTTCAGGGGCCCCTTAATCAGCCCCAGCATTTT.

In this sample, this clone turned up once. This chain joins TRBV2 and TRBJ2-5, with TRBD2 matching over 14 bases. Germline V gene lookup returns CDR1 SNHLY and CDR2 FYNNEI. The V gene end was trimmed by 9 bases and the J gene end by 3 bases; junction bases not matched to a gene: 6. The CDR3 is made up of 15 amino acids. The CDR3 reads CASSAGLAGEETQYF. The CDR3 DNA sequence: TGTGCCAGTAGCGCGGGACTAGCGGGAGAAGAGACCCAGTACTTC. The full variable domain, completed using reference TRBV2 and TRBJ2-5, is EPEVTQTPSHQVTQMGQEVILRCVPISNHLYFYWYRQILGQKVEFLVSFYNNEISEKSEIFDDQFSVERPDGSNFTLKIRSTKLEDSAMYFCASSAGLAGEETQYFGPGTRLLVL.

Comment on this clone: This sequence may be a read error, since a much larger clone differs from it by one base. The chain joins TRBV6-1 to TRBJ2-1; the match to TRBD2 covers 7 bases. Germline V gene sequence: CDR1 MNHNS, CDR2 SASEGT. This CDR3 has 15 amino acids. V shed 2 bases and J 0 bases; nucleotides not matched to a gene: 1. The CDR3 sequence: CASSESGGSYNEQFF. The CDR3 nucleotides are TGTGCCAGCAGTGAATCGGGAGGCTCCTACAATGAGCAGTTCTTC.

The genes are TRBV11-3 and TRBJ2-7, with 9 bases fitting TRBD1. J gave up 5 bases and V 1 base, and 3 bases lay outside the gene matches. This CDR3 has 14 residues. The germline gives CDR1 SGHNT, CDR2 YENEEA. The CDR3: CASSLGDRGDEQYF. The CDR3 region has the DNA TGTGCCAGCAGCTTAGGCGACAGGGGGGACGAGCAGTACTTC.

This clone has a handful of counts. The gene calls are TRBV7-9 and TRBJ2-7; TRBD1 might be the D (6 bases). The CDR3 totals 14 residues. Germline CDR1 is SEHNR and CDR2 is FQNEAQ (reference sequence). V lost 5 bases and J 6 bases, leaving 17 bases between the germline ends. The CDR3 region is CASSVTRGRGEQYF. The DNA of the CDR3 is TGTGCCAGCAGCGTGACGAGGGGCAGGGGCGAGCAGTACTTC.

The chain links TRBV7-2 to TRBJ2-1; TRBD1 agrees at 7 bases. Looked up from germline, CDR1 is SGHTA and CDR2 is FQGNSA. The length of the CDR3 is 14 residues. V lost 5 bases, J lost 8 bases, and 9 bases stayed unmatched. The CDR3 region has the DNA TGTGCCAGCAGCCTGCGACAGGGAGTCCATGAGCAGTTCTTC. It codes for CASSLRQGVHEQFF.